This T cell receptor beta chain was sequenced for a study of blood T cell repertoires in COVID-19 (TCRdb year 2020). General notes on the study: Collaborator samples came from the United States, Italy and Spain and covered acute and convalescent phases of COVID-19. The prospective study material was composed of cDNA or gDNA derived from T cells, B-cell-depleted T cells, or PBMCs. The dataset comprised deeply sampled blood TCRbeta repertoires from subjects exposed to, actively infected with, or recovered from COVID-19. A freely available public database, intended as a resource for researchers studying the immune response to SARS-CoV-2, is where the repertoires were released. The samples were drawn from two sources: the first 160 participants of the ongoing ImmuneRACE study, and 1,254 subjects contributed by 6 global collaborators. The sample metadata nearly always contained a de-identified subject ID, COVID-19 status, age in years and sex. Where available, HLA class I and class II types were taken from metadata supplied by the sample provider and were not determined by assay-based typing. What the authors observed across the whole study: The quantity of clinical and demographic metadata differed by source and by participant and was supplied without curation.

The germline V gene (reference sequence) gives CDR1 as MNHEY and CDR2 as SMNVEV. Taken from cysteine to phenylalanine, the CDR3 has 17 residues. Solely the CDR3 DNA is kept, with 51 bases framed from the first base. V loses 5 bases at its end and J loses 5 bases; junction bases beyond the gene matches: 12. Each collaborating institution followed its own protocols to collect whole blood in K2EDTA tubes. Collaborator samples were shipped for TCRbeta analysis as frozen whole blood, isolated PBMCs, or DNA extracted from either sample type. Note on this clone: It has no known antigen specificity. Qualities for individual bases were not recorded, and no much larger clone is one base off.

TCRbeta CDR3 regions were amplified from genomic DNA by means of the immunoSEQ Assay, a bias-controlled multiplex PCR. The authors' pipeline ran thus. Within the assay, amplification of reference gene primers was used to estimate how many nucleated cells each sample contained. To quantify the absolute abundance of each unique TCRbeta CDR3 rearrangement, sequence reads were collapsed and filtered. For each sample, productive Simpson clonality was calculated as the square root of Simpson's diversity index across productive rearrangements. TCRdb's version of the immuneACCESS table is confined to in-frame rearrangements and falls short of the full clone set. An unresolved V gene accounts for under half of the shortfall where checked; the remainder is of unknown origin. That table is the source of V, J and clone size, and D and trimming were worked out from the DNA. The sample table records approximately 190,000 clones; more than 80% of these occur just once. The biggest ten clones account for nearly 0.55% of the sample.

The sample taken for sequencing was peripheral blood. The sequence came from a man in his fifties or sixties with acute or convalescent COVID-19. This chain joins TRBV27 to TRBJ2-5, with 12 bases matching TRBD2. The CDR3 protein: CASSPLAGGRSGETQYF. The sequence in DNA is TGTGCCAGCAGTCCACTAGCGGGGGGCCGTAGCGGGGAGACCCAGTACTTC.